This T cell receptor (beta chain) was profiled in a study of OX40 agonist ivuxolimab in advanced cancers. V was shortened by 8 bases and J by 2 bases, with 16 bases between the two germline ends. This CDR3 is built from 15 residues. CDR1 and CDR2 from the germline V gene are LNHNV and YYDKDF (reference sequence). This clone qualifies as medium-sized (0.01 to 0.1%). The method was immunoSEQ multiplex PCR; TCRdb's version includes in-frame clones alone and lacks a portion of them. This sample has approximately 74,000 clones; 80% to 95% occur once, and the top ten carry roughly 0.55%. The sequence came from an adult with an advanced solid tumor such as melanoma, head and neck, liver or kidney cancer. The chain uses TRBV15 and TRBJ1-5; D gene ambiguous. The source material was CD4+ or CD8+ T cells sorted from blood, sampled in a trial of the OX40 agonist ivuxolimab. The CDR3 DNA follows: TGTGCCACCGCAGGCCAGGTGATGGGCAATCAGCCCCAGCATTTT. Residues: CATAGQVMGNQPQHF.